The rows below give T cell receptor beta chains drawn from one sample of a study of T-cell reconstitution after alpha-beta-depleted transplantation in children. Via MiXCR, TCRdb re-called the PCR reads, giving one row per CDR3 protein. This repertoire shows about 830,000 distinct CDR3 sequences, about 15% found once; its top ten account for about 4.6%. Sequenced material: PBMCs, mostly from graft donor cells, taken 360 days after TCRalphabeta/CD19-depleted stem cell transplant. These receptors were collected from a male patient younger than 18 who had a stem cell transplant for acute lymphoblastic leukemia, so the T cells may come from the graft donor. CDR3s include the opening cysteine and the closing phenylalanine or tryptophan. D genes are given only for firm matches. Expanded clones are given a class, and other clones once, few, many or no size at all.

TRBJ1-2 | . | . | 13 | TRBV20-1 | CSARGGRSAGYTF | TGCAGTGCTAGAGGGGGCAGGTCCGCGGGCTACACCTTC
TRBJ2-1 | . | . | 13 | TRBV5-5 | CASRKTSVNEQFF | TGTGCCAGCAGGAAGACTAGTGTGAATGAGCAGTTCTTC
TRBJ1-2 | few | . | 13 | TRBV27 | CASSPGAAYGYTF | TGTGCCAGCAGTCCCGGGGCGGCCTATGGCTACACCTTC
TRBJ2-3 | many | TRBD2 | 11 | TRBV20-1 | CSAPRGWTQYF | TGCAGTGCTCCGCGGGGGTGGACGCAGTATTTT
TRBJ2-1 | . | TRBD1 | 13 | TRBV27 | CASRQGLPNEQFF | TGTGCCAGCCGACAGGGGCTCCCCAATGAGCAGTTCTTC
TRBJ2-7 | few | . | 15 | TRBV6-2/TRBV6-3 | CASSYSIYPSGEQYF | TGTGCCAGCAGTTACTCGATCTACCCGTCGGGAGAGCAGTACTTC
TRBJ1-1 | many | TRBD1 | 19 | TRBV4-1 | CASSPLAGTGGRPNTEAFF | TGCGCCAGCAGCCCCTTGGCCGGGACAGGGGGCCGCCCGAACACTGAAGCTTTCTTT
TRBJ2-5 | few | . | 13 | TRBV9 | CASSVDRDETQYF | TGTGCCAGCAGCGTAGACAGGGACGAGACCCAGTACTTC
TRBJ2-1 | once | TRBD2 | 21 | TRBV20-1 | CSAREGYRLAGPWGSYNEQFF | TGCAGTGCTAGAGAGGGCTACCGACTAGCGGGTCCCTGGGGCTCCTACAATGAGCAGTTCTTC
TRBJ2-3 | few | TRBD1 | 17 | TRBV7-9 | CASSLTTGALYTDTQYF | TGTGCCAGCAGCTTAACTACAGGGGCCCTTTACACAGATACGCAGTATTTT
TRBJ2-2 | . | TRBD2 | 16 | TRBV11-2 | CASSTVAGGFTGELFF | TGTGCCAGCAGCACCGTAGCGGGAGGGTTCACCGGGGAGCTGTTTTTT
TRBJ2-1 | few | TRBD2 | 15 | TRBV7-2 | CASSSSGRRNNEQFF | TGTGCCAGCAGCTCTAGCGGGAGGCGCAACAATGAGCAGTTCTTC
TRBJ1-2 | . | . | 14 | TRBV4-1 | CASSPALTFYGYTF | TGCGCCAGCAGCCCGGCCCTTACCTTCTATGGCTACACCTTC
TRBJ2-5 | few | . | 15 | TRBV5-1 | CASSWRPRGEETQYF | TGCGCCAGCAGCTGGCGACCGAGGGGGGAAGAGACCCAGTACTTC
TRBJ2-1 | many | TRBD2 | 14 | TRBV11-2 | CASSFRLAGNEQFF | TGTGCCAGCAGCTTTCGACTAGCGGGCAATGAGCAGTTCTTC
TRBJ2-7 | many | . | 12 | TRBV12-3/TRBV12-4 | CASSWNSYEQYF | TGTGCCAGCAGTTGGAACTCCTACGAGCAGTACTTC
TRBJ2-7 | few | TRBD2 | 16 | TRBV5-1 | CASRAETSGRTYEQYF | TGCGCCAGCAGGGCCGAGACTAGCGGGAGAACCTACGAGCAGTACTTC